Listed below are T cell receptor beta chains from one sample, sequenced in a study of beta chain features in type 1 diabetes. The data were produced by immunoSEQ multiplex PCR, yet TCRdb's version contains in-frame clones alone and is incomplete. The table has under 400,000 clones, around a fifth seen once. Sequencing was done on a sample of naive CD4+ T cells from blood. Source of these receptors: a woman aged 18-29 years in good health. The CDR3 runs from the conserved cysteine through the conserved F or W. D genes are given only for firm matches. Part of the rows lack a size; the others show once, few, many or a class for expanded clones.

>few|14|TRBJ2-2|-|TRBV4-3
TGCGCCAGCAGCCAAGAAGCAGGGGCCGGGGAGCTGTTTTTT
CASSQEAGAGELFF
>-|13|TRBJ2-7|-|TRBV7-9
TGTGCCAGCAGCTACGGGGGAGTCAACGAGCAGTACTTC
CASSYGGVNEQYF
>few|14|TRBJ2-1|TRBD2|TRBV30
TGTGCCTGGAGTGCCGGCGGGGGTTACAATGAGCAGTTCTTC
CAWSAGGGYNEQFF
>-|14|TRBJ1-6|-|TRBV7-9
TGTGCCAGCAGCCAAGGGCAGGGAAGGTCACCCCTCCACTTT
CASSQGQGRSPLHF
>few|13|TRBJ2-7|-|TRBV6-6
TGTGCCAGCAACGAGGGGGGGGTCTACGAGCAGTACTTC
CASNEGGVYEQYF
>-|9|TRBJ2-5|-|TRBV19
TGTGCCAGGCGGGAGACCCAGTACTTC
CARRETQYF
>-|14|TRBJ1-1|-|TRBV14
TGTGCCAGCAGGGGCCAAGGGGTGGCCACTGAAGCTTTCTTT
CASRGQGVATEAFF
>-|14|TRBJ2-5|-|TRBV7-8
TGTGCCAGCAGCTTAGGGACTACTAAAGAGACCCAGTACTTC
CASSLGTTKETQYF
>few|13|TRBJ1-1|-|TRBV12-5
TGTGCTAGTGGTTTGGAACAGGGAACTGAAGCTTTCTTT
CASGLEQGTEAFF
>-|14|TRBJ2-7|TRBD1|TRBV7-2
TGTGCCAGCAGCACCCAAACAGGGGGCAGCGAGCAGTACTTC
CASSTQTGGSEQYF
>once|13|TRBJ2-7|-|TRBV9
TGTGCCAGCAGCGTAGATGGGCCAGACGAGCAGTACTTC
CASSVDGPDEQYF
>-|15|TRBJ1-2|TRBD1|TRBV14
TGTGCCAGCAGCCAAGAATCGGGACAGGTATATGGCTACACCTTC
CASSQESGQVYGYTF
>few|13|TRBJ2-1|-|TRBV10-3
TGTGCCATCTCGCTGGGGGGGCCTAATGAGCAGTTCTTC
CAISLGGPNEQFF
>-|13|TRBJ2-7|-|TRBV5-4
TGTGCCAGCAGCTTCCAGGGTGGCGACGAGCAGTACTTC
CASSFQGGDEQYF
>few|18|TRBJ2-1|TRBD2|TRBV13
TGTGCCAGCAGCTCTAGCGGGAGTCTTGTGGCAGGGAACAATGAGCAGTTCTTC
CASSSSGSLVAGNNEQFF
>few|17|TRBJ2-5|-|TRBV4-1
TGCGCCAGCAGCCAAGTCCCGGCCAGGGTTGGCCAAGAGACCCAGTACTTC
CASSQVPARVGQETQYF
>-|14|TRBJ2-2|TRBD1|TRBV30
TGTGCCATCCGGGACAGCCTTAACACCGGGGAGCTGTTTTTT
CAIRDSLNTGELFF
>few|13|TRBJ1-4|-|TRBV11-2
TGTGCCAGCAGCCGGGTGACCAGTGAAAAACTGTTTTTT
CASSRVTSEKLFF
>-|11|TRBJ2-1|-|TRBV7-2
TGTGCCAGCAGCCCCTATAATGAGCAGTTCTTC
CASSPYNEQFF
>-|15|TRBJ2-7|-|TRBV6-1
TGTGCCAGCAGACCAGGGCGGAGGGTCTCCTACGAGCAGTACTTC
CASRPGRRVSYEQYF
>-|11|TRBJ2-3|-|TRBV2
TGTGCCAGCAAGGGAGAAGATACGCAGTATTTT
CASKGEDTQYF
>few|13|TRBJ2-3|-|TRBV5-1
TGCGCCAGCAGTATGAGAGTATCAGATACGCAGTATTTT
CASSMRVSDTQYF